Sequencing of this T cell receptor beta chain was carried out in a study of T cells after somatic rescue of genetic block (TCRdb year 2020). Background on the whole study: The study assessed how robust, over the long term, a T-cell system was when the system had developed through somatic rescue of a genetic block in T-cell development.

On this clone: Its antigen is still unknown. Base qualities were left out, and no much larger clone turns up one base away.

Inclusive of the bounding cysteine and phenylalanine, the CDR3 is 16 residues long. Solely the CDR3 DNA is kept, with 48 bases framed from the first base. V loses 1 base of germline sequence and J loses 1 base, and the interval between the two ends is 10 bases. The germline V gene gives CDR1 as SGHAT and CDR2 as FQNNGV. To prepare the library, the immunoSEQ multiplex PCR assay was applied. TCRdb re-hosts the immuneACCESS table, in-frame sequences only. Its copies lack some clones; in the studies checked, an unresolved V gene accounts for under half of them, and the cause for the rest is not known. Counted in this sample were about 63,000 clones; 92% of them appeared once. About 2.9% of the sample belongs to the ten largest clones.

Material for sequencing was peripheral blood mononuclear cells (PBMCs). The TCR comes from a man in his forties. The V and J genes are TRBV11-2 and TRBJ2-2, and the D gene may be TRBD1, 6 bases matching. The CDR3: CASSLARTENTGELFF. The nucleotide sequence reads TGTGCCAGCAGCTTAGCCCGGACAGAGAACACCGGGGAGCTGTTTTTT.